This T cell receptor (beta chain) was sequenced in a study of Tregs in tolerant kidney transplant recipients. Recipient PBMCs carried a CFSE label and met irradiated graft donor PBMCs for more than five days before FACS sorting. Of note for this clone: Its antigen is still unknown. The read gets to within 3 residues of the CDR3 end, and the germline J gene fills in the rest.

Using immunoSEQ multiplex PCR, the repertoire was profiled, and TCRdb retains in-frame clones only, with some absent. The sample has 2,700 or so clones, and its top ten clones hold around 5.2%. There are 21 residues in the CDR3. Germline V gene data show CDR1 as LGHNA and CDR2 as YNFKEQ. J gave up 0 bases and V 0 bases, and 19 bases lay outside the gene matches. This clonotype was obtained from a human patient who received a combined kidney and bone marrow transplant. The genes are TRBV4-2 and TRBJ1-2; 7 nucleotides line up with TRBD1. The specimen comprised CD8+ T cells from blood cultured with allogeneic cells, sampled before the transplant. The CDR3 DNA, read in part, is TGTGCCAGCAGCCAAGAGCGGGACAGTCGTCTGGGGGCCGCGACTAACTATGGC. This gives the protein CASSQERDSRLGAATNYG. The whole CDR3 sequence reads CASSQERDSRLGAATNYGYTF.